The T cell receptor (beta chain) described here comes from a study of shared clonotypes between healthy human individuals. Generated by immunoSEQ multiplex PCR, the TCRdb table keeps only in-frame clones and is missing some. The sample records approximately 2.4 million clones, roughly 95% being singletons. V was pared by 0 bases and J by 6 bases, with 9 bases of the junction left unmatched. This CDR3 is built from 17 residues. In germline, CDR1 is SGHTA, CDR2 FQGNSA. The chain recombines TRBV7-2 with TRBJ2-1, with 9 bases matching TRBD2. Sequencing input: naive CD4+ T cells sorted from blood. As to subset: CD45RA+ positively selected. This TCR was sampled from a man aged 18 to 29 in good health. The CDR3 nucleotides read TGTGCCAGCAGCTTAGCGGCGCTAGCGGGATTTGTCAATGAGCAGTTCTTC. It yields the protein CASSLAALAGFVNEQFF. The entire variable domain, with the rest obtained from reference TRBV7-2 and TRBJ2-1, is as follows: GAGVSQSPSNKVTEKGKDVELRCDPISGHTALYWYRQSLGQGLEFLIYFQGNSAPDKSGLPSDRFSAERTGGSVSTLTIQRTQQEDSAVYLCASSLAALAGFVNEQFFGPGTRLTVL.